The 29 T cell receptor beta chains given below trace back to one sample, sequenced in a study of cytomegalovirus exposure and HLA in healthy donors. In the PCR, 60 Vbeta and 13 Jbeta primers were used. This table comes from immunoSEQ multiplex PCR, and its TCRdb copy is limited to in-frame clones, with some not included. This table lists about 210,000 clones. The sequenced sample was PBMCs. The receptors stem from a woman aged 25-40 years in good health and CMV-seropositive.

In DNA form, the CDR3 reads TGTGCCACTGGACTAGCGGGAGCCTACAATGAGCAGTTCTTC. Amino acids: CATGLAGAYNEQFF. This sequence joins TRBV19 and TRBJ2-1; the match to TRBD2 covers 13 bases. The trim removed 10 bases at V and 2 bases at J, leaving 2 bases unmatched. This CDR3 contains 14 residues. CDR1 and CDR2 (germline): LNHDA, SQIVND (reference sequence).

Remarks on this clone: Other DNA sequences of this sample code for an identical CDR3. V is TRBV5-4 and J is TRBJ1-2, with 7 bases fitting TRBD1. Germline CDR1 reads SGHNT; CDR2 reads YYREEE (reference sequence). The CDR3 totals 15 residues. The V and J ends lost 3 bases and 2 bases, in that order; junction bases with no gene match: 7. The CDR3 region is CASSSPGGANYGYTF. The CDR3 bases are TGTGCCAGCAGCTCCCCAGGGGGTGCGAACTATGGCTACACCTTC.

J is TRBJ1-3 and V is TRBV12-5; 7 bases fit TRBD1. V trimming: 1 base; J trimming: 10 bases; junction bases outside the gene matches: 7. This CDR3 comprises 14 residues. CDR1 is LGHNT and CDR2 is FRNRAP in the germline V gene. This chain's CDR3 is CASGLGERGRTIYF. In DNA, the CDR3 is TGTGCTAGTGGTTTGGGGGAGAGGGGGCGAACCATATATTTT.

The rearrangement joins TRBV12-5 to TRBJ1-5; 10 bases fit TRBD1. Germline trimming cut 5 bases from V and 7 bases from J; bases unmatched to any gene: 5. CDR1 LGHNT and CDR2 FRNRAP come from the germline V gene. The CDR3 is 14 residues long. The CDR3 protein is CASGAGTGVQPQHF. CDR3 nucleotides: TGTGCTAGTGGTGCCGGGACAGGGGTCCAGCCCCAGCATTTT.

The chain is built from TRBV2 and TRBJ2-6; D gene unclear. Germline V gives CDR1 SNHLY, CDR2 FYNNEI. This CDR3 spans 14 amino acids. CDR3 loop: CGSSRVSGANVLTF. For the CDR3, the DNA is TGTGGCTCCAGCCGGGTATCTGGGGCCAACGTCCTGACTTTC.

V usage is TRBV9 and J usage is TRBJ1-6; D remains unclear. The V end lost 0 bases, the J end lost 6 bases, and 4 bases lay between the germline ends. The CDR3 is made up of 13 amino acids. The germline V gene has CDR1 SGDLS and CDR2 YYNGEE. CDR3 protein: CASSVDINSPLHF. The CDR3 DNA is TGTGCCAGCAGCGTAGATATTAATTCACCCCTCCACTTT.

The V and J genes are TRBV13 and TRBJ2-6; 10 nucleotides align to TRBD1. The CDR3 totals 18 residues. Trimming at V came to 2 bases and at J to 0 bases, leaving 4 bases not matched to a gene. The germline V gene has CDR1 PRHDT and CDR2 FYEKMQ (reference sequence). The CDR3 nucleotides read TGTGCCAGCAGCTTACTTGGACAGGGGGGCTCTGGGGCCAACGTCCTGACTTTC. Its protein is CASSLLGQGGSGANVLTF.

The rearrangement uses TRBV4-1 and TRBJ2-1; 7 nucleotides agree with TRBD1. This CDR3 contains 16 residues. Germline V gene data show CDR1 as MGHRA and CDR2 as YSYEKL. The junction had 6 bases not matched to a gene; V was cut back by 4 bases and J by 0 bases. Written as DNA, the CDR3 is TGCGCCAGCAGCCGATACAGGGGTGGCTCCTACAATGAGCAGTTCTTC. Protein: CASSRYRGGSYNEQFF.

V usage is TRBV7-8 and J usage is TRBJ1-6, with no clear D. Germline-derived CDR1 and CDR2 are SGHVS and FQNEAQ. V was trimmed by 1 base and J by 9 bases, leaving 19 bases between them. The CDR3 covers 17 residues. CDR3 nucleotide sequence: TGTGCCAGCAGCTTAGGTCTTATTGGTGCGAGGAGTTCACCCCTCCACTTT. Encoded protein: CASSLGLIGARSSPLHF. Drawing the rest from reference TRBV7-8 and TRBJ1-6, the complete variable domain is GAGVSQSPRYKVAKRGQDVALRCDPISGHVSLFWYQQALGQGPEFLTYFQNEAQLDKSGLPSDRFFAERPEGSVSTLKIQRTQQEDSAVYLCASSLGLIGARSSPLHFGNGTRLTVT.

The rearrangement uses TRBV5-1 and TRBJ2-2; 7 bases agree with TRBD2. This CDR3 region has 14 residues. CDR1 and CDR2 from the germline V gene are SGHRS and YFSETQ. The V segment lost 4 bases and the J segment 12 bases; nucleotides outside the gene matches: 12. DNA for the CDR3: TGCGCCAGCAGCCCTGGCGGGGGTGGGGCTAAGCTGTTTTTT. Amino acids: CASSPGGGGAKLFF.

V is TRBV11-2 and J is TRBJ2-7, with 9 bases identical to TRBD1. Unmatched junction bases numbered 7, after V lost 5 bases and J lost 5 bases. Germline CDR1 and CDR2: SGHAT and FQNNGV. This CDR3 spans 14 amino acids. CDR3 sequence: CASSPWTGVDEQYF. DNA of the CDR3: TGTGCCAGCAGCCCATGGACAGGGGTAGACGAGCAGTACTTC.

The genes are TRBV10-1 and TRBJ1-2, with D hard to call. Germline lookup yields CDR1 WNHNN and CDR2 SYGVQD (reference sequence). V was clipped by 0 bases and J by 3 bases, with 14 bases between them. The CDR3 covers 16 residues. CDR3 region: CASSESPAGSYYGYTF. In nucleotides, the CDR3 is TGCGCCAGCAGTGAGTCCCCGGCAGGCTCCTACTATGGCTACACCTTC.

The genes are TRBV10-1 and TRBJ2-1, with 11 bases matching TRBD2. V was clipped by 3 bases and J by 4 bases; unmatched bases: 5. CDR3 size: 16 residues. Germline V gene sequence: CDR1 WNHNN, CDR2 SYGVQD (reference sequence). CDR3 nucleotide sequence: TGCGCCAGCAGTGACCCCGGGACTAGCGGATACAATGAGCAGTTCTTC. Protein: CASSDPGTSGYNEQFF.

V and J are TRBV7-9 and TRBJ1-2; maybe TRBD1 (5 bases). Germline V gene lookup returns CDR1 SEHNR and CDR2 FQNEAQ (reference sequence). The CDR3 is made up of 14 amino acids. V lost 2 bases to trimming and J lost 8 bases, with 15 bases between them. The CDR3 DNA sequence: TGTGCCAGCAGCTTAAGTGAAGGGGTTGGAGGCTACACCTTC. Protein: CASSLSEGVGGYTF.

J is TRBJ2-6 and V is TRBV5-4, with 10 nucleotides matching TRBD1. V dropped 0 bases and J dropped 4; count of bases not matched to a gene: 4. CDR3 length: 17 residues. Germline V gene data show CDR1 as SGHNT and CDR2 as YYREEE (reference sequence). The DNA for the CDR3 is TGTGCCAGCAGCTTGGGGGACAGGGGTCTGGGGGCCAACGTCCTGACTTTC. Amino acids: CASSLGDRGLGANVLTF. Full variable domain (missing parts from reference TRBV5-4 and TRBJ2-6): ETGVTQSPTHLIKTRGQQVTLRCSSQSGHNTVSWYQQALGQGPQFIFQYYREEENGRGNFPPRFSGLQFPNYSSELNVNALELDDSALYLCASSLGDRGLGANVLTFGAGSRLTVL.

The chain has TRBV19 and TRBJ2-1, with 10 bases identical to TRBD2. V shed 2 bases and J 4 bases; nucleotides not matched to a gene: 2. Germline assignment: CDR1 LNHDA and CDR2 SQIVND (reference sequence). The CDR3 is 15 residues long. The DNA of the CDR3 is TGTGCCAGTAGTATAAGCGGGGGGGGATACAATGAGCAGTTCTTC. It is translated as CASSISGGGYNEQFF. The full variable domain, completed using reference TRBV19 and TRBJ2-1, is DGGITQSPKYLFRKEGQNVTLSCEQNLNHDAMYWYRQDPGQGLRLIYYSQIVNDFQKGDIAEGYSVSREKKESFPLTVTSAQKNPTAFYLCASSISGGGYNEQFFGPGTRLTVL.

V usage is TRBV2 and J usage is TRBJ1-2; 7 bases are shared with TRBD1. Germline CDR1 SNHLY, CDR2 FYNNEI. The CDR3 is 15 amino acids. V was pared by 4 bases and J by 0 bases, with 5 bases of the junction left unmatched. Written as DNA, the CDR3 is TGTGCCAGCAGTGCGGACAGGCAGCCTAACTATGGCTACACCTTC. Translated: CASSADRQPNYGYTF.

Here the CDR3 reads CASRTDRVGGDTQYF. The DNA of the CDR3 is TGTGCCAGCAGAACAGACAGGGTGGGGGGAGATACGCAGTATTTT. This chain uses TRBV2 with TRBJ2-3, with D possibly matching TRBD1 (7 bases). Germline lookup yields CDR1 SNHLY and CDR2 FYNNEI. This CDR3 spans 15 amino acids. Trimming took off 6 bases at V and 5 bases at J, with 18 bases between the two ends.

This chain links TRBV6-5 with TRBJ2-4; D is perhaps TRBD1 (6 bases). The V gene lost 0 bases and the J gene lost 3 bases, with 12 bases spanning the gap. The CDR3 totals 16 residues. The germline CDR1 and CDR2 sequences are MNHEY and SVGAGI. CDR3 amino acids: CASSYSPKGVKNIQYF. The DNA of the CDR3 is TGTGCCAGCAGTTACTCGCCCAAGGGGGTCAAAAACATTCAGTACTTC.

J is TRBJ2-1 and V is TRBV29-1, with D maybe TRBD1 (6 bases). The ends were cut back, 7 bases at V and 3 bases at J, with 16 bases in the middle. This CDR3 spans 14 amino acids. Germline V gives CDR1 SQVTM, CDR2 ANQGSEA. CDR3 bases: TGCAGCGCCTCCCCCGGGACAAACTACAATGAGCAGTTCTTC. Amino acid sequence: CSASPGTNYNEQFF.

The rearrangement uses TRBV5-1 and TRBJ2-5; TRBD1 is a possible D gene (6 bases). Germline CDR1 and CDR2: SGHRS and YFSETQ. The V and J ends lost 6 bases and 0 bases respectively, with 21 bases between them. The CDR3 contains 17 residues. CDR3 region: CASKDDPGTPYQETQYF. The CDR3 nucleotides read TGCGCCAGCAAAGACGATCCGGGGACACCTTACCAAGAGACCCAGTACTTC.

The chain carries TRBV7-9 and TRBJ2-3, with D possibly matching TRBD2 (5 bases). The CDR3 is 14 amino acids. Germline V gene lookup returns CDR1 SEHNR and CDR2 FQNEAQ (reference sequence). Deletions cut 1 base from V and 6 bases from J, with 11 bases between. CDR3 in amino acids: CASSLDGEADTQYF. CDR3 in DNA: TGTGCCAGCAGCTTAGACGGGGAAGCGGATACGCAGTATTTT.

This chain uses TRBV11-2 with TRBJ1-2; 8 bases line up with TRBD1. CDR1 is SGHAT, CDR2 FQNNGV, per germline. The CDR3 contains 15 residues. Trimming removed 1 base from V and 4 bases from J; junction bases left unmatched: 5. CDR3 nucleotide sequence: TGTGCCAGCAGCTTAGGTGCGGACAGGGCCTATGGCTACACCTTC. This translates into CASSLGADRAYGYTF.

The gene calls are TRBV6-6 and TRBJ1-1, with D hard to call. V lost 9 bases and J 0 bases, leaving 14 bases between the germline ends. Germline values: CDR1 MNHNY, CDR2 SVGAGI (reference sequence). This CDR3 contains 14 residues. CDR3 sequence reads: CARTTVEMNTEAFF. DNA for the CDR3: TGTGCCAGGACAACGGTTGAAATGAACACTGAAGCTTTCTTT.

The genes are TRBV18 and TRBJ1-2, with D perhaps matching TRBD1 (5 bases). CDR1 is KGHSH, CDR2 LQKENI, per germline. The CDR3 covers 14 residues. Trimming pared 6 bases from V and 8 bases from J, leaving 19 bases between. CDR3 coding DNA: TGTGCCAGCTCCCCGACAGCGAATTCCGAAGGCTACACCTTC. This encodes CASSPTANSEGYTF.

V and J are TRBV15 and TRBJ2-1, with 12 bases that match TRBD2. Germline V gene lookup returns CDR1 LNHNV and CDR2 YYDKDF (reference sequence). The CDR3 sequence is 16 residues long. V shed 1 base and J 9 bases; nucleotides not matched to a gene: 7. DNA for the CDR3: TGTGCCACCAGCAGAGCATGGCTAGCGGGAGGGGGTGAGCAGTTCTTC. This codes for CATSRAWLAGGGEQFF.

This chain uses TRBV10-1 with TRBJ2-1; 9 bases fit TRBD1. The CDR3 covers 15 residues. Germline CDR1 is WNHNN and CDR2 is SYGVQD (reference sequence). Germline trimming cut 6 bases from V and 5 bases from J; bases unmatched to any gene: 8. The CDR3 coding sequence is TGCGCCAGCAGGCAAGGACAGGGGAGGAACAATGAGCAGTTCTTC. It encodes CASRQGQGRNNEQFF.

The chain couples TRBV28 to TRBJ1-2; D not resolved. CDR3 size: 15 residues. From germline, CDR1 is MDHEN and CDR2 SYDVKM. V lost 6 bases and J 9 bases, leaving 23 bases between the germline ends. CDR3 DNA sequence: TGTGCCAGCAGCGAACTAGACCGCCCTGTGCGTCGCTACACCTTC. It is translated as CASSELDRPVRRYTF.

The genes are TRBV4-1 and TRBJ2-5; D perhaps matches TRBD2 (6 bases). The ends were cut back, 0 bases at V and 7 bases at J, with 12 bases in the middle. In germline, CDR1 is MGHRA, CDR2 YSYEKL. This CDR3 comprises 14 residues. In DNA form, the CDR3 reads TGCGCCAGCAGCCAAGATACGGGGGAAGGGACCCAGTACTTC. Protein sequence: CASSQDTGEGTQYF.